The text below deals with one TCR beta chain. In the original workflow: Using reference gene primer amplification, nucleated cell counts were estimated. Assay used: immunoSEQ multiplex PCR; TCRdb lists only in-frame clones, some missing. That table supplies the V and J calls and clone size; D and trimming were determined from the DNA. Here the sample spans around 210,000 clones, just over 85% being singletons. The entry originates in a study of blood T cell repertoires in COVID-19. Looking at the study overall: Some COVID-19 samples were acute and others convalescent; all came from the United States, Italy and Spain. T cells, B-cell-depleted T cells, or PBMCs supplied cDNA or gDNA.

Trimming removed 1 base from V and 10 bases from J; junction bases left unmatched: 8. The CDR3 length is 16 residues. Germline V gives CDR1 LGHDT, CDR2 YNNKEL (reference sequence). Sequenced: peripheral blood. The source is a man aged 18 to 35 with active or convalescent COVID-19. The gene calls are TRBV3-1 (or the pseudogene TRBV3-2) and TRBJ2-1; TRBD2 matches 12 bases. CDR3: CASSQGTSGTTREQFF. The CDR3 DNA is TGTGCCAGCAGCCAAGGGACTAGCGGGACCACCAGGGAGCAGTTCTTC.